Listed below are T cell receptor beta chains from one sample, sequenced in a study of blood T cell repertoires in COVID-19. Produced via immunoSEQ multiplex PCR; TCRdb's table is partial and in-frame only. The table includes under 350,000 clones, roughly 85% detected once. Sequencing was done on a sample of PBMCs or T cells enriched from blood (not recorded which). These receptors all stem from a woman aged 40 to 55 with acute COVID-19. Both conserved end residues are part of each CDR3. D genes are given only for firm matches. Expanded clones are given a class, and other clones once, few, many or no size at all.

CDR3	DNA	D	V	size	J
CTSSQDGTGSNQPQHF	TGCACCAGCAGCCAAGATGGGACAGGGAGCAATCAGCCCCAGCATTTT	-	TRBV1	-	TRBJ1-5
CASSSHMNTEAFF	TGTGCCAGCAGTTCGCACATGAACACTGAAGCTTTCTTT	-	TRBV6-2/TRBV6-3	-	TRBJ1-1
CASSSQGLLYEQYF	TGTGCCAGCAGCTCCCAGGGCCTACTCTACGAGCAGTACTTC	-	TRBV11-1	-	TRBJ2-7
CATSREGGSNEKLFF	TGTGCCACCAGCAGAGAGGGGGGTAGTAATGAAAAACTGTTTTTT	-	TRBV15	once	TRBJ1-4
CASNKDRNTEAFF	TGCGCCAGCAATAAGGACAGAAACACTGAAGCTTTCTTT	-	TRBV5-1	once	TRBJ1-1
CATSREPTGSSGNTIYF	TGTGCCACCAGCAGAGAGCCCACAGGGAGCTCTGGAAACACCATATATTTT	-	TRBV15	-	TRBJ1-3
CAIAGETNEKLFF	TGTGCCATCGCAGGGGAAACTAATGAAAAACTGTTTTTT	-	TRBV6-5	-	TRBJ1-4
CAISDGFQGSPYEQYF	TGTGCCATCAGCGATGGGTTCCAGGGTTCCCCCTACGAGCAGTACTTC	-	TRBV10-3	-	TRBJ2-7
CASSLVQGGSGANVLTF	TGCGCCAGCAGCTTGGTCCAGGGAGGTTCTGGGGCCAACGTCCTGACTTTC	-	TRBV5-1	-	TRBJ2-6
CASSKGKRRRGCGTEAFF	TGTGCCAGCAGCAAAGGGAAAAGGAGGCGCGGGTGCGGCACTGAAGCTTTCTTT	-	TRBV21-1	-	TRBJ1-1
CATSRDRFYGYTF	TGTGCCACCAGCAGAGACAGATTCTATGGCTACACCTTC	-	TRBV15	-	TRBJ1-2
CASSFSGPQETQYF	TGTGCCAGCAGCTTCAGCGGGCCTCAAGAGACCCAGTACTTC	-	TRBV7-2	-	TRBJ2-5
CASQAIQGSSGANVLTF	TGTGCCTCACAGGCGATACAGGGCTCCTCTGGGGCCAACGTCCTGACTTTC	-	TRBV10-3	-	TRBJ2-6
CASSITGDTEAFF	TGTGCCAGCAGTATTACGGGTGACACTGAAGCTTTCTTT	-	TRBV27	once	TRBJ1-1
CASSLGRQLGEKLFF	TGTGCCAGCAGCTTAGGGCGTCAGCTCGGGGAAAAACTGTTTTTT	-	TRBV7-8	-	TRBJ1-4
CASSLALGAGGRETQYF	TGTGCCAGCAGCTTAGCGTTAGGAGCGGGGGGGCGAGAGACCCAGTACTTC	TRBD2	TRBV13	-	TRBJ2-5
CASSPCTEAFF	TGTGCCAGCAGCCCCTGCACTGAAGCTTTCTTT	-	TRBV11-3	-	TRBJ1-1
CASSQWGVGSGSISYGYTF	TGCGCCAGCAGCCAATGGGGGGTCGGGTCAGGATCAATCTCCTATGGCTACACCTTC	-	TRBV4-1	-	TRBJ1-2
CASSSYGGNQPQHF	TGTGCCAGCAGCTCCTACGGGGGCAATCAGCCCCAGCATTTT	-	TRBV11-3	few	TRBJ1-5
CASSMFSGSVTQYF	TGTGCCAGTAGTATGTTTAGCGGGAGTGTTACGCAGTATTTT	TRBD2	TRBV19	-	TRBJ2-3
CASSRKSGQHYQPQHF	TGTGCCAGTAGTCGTAAATCTGGACAGCACTATCAGCCCCAGCATTTT	-	TRBV19	-	TRBJ1-5
CASNQLGQGRVGELFF	TGCGCCAGCAACCAATTGGGACAGGGAAGGGTCGGGGAGCTGTTTTTT	TRBD1	TRBV5-1	-	TRBJ2-2
CASRGTSGLSGANVLTF	TGCGCCAGCAGAGGGACTAGCGGTCTCTCGGGGGCCAACGTCCTGACTTTC	TRBD2	TRBV10-2	-	TRBJ2-6
CASNPVYSGNTIYF	TGTGCCAGCAACCCGGTTTACTCTGGAAACACCATATATTTT	-	TRBV6-5	-	TRBJ1-3
CASSRTGPSYEQYF	TGTGCCAGTAGCCGGACAGGACCCTCCTACGAGCAGTACTTC	TRBD1	TRBV19	-	TRBJ2-7
CASSPGTDSYEQYF	TGTGCCAGCTCCCCCGGGACTGACTCCTACGAGCAGTACTTC	-	TRBV18	once	TRBJ2-7